The source of this T cell receptor (beta chain) is a study of human T cells and chemical hapten exposure. Whole-study context: Variability of per-sample TCR yields stemmed mainly from small differences in pooled library volume.

CDR3 size: 15 residues. With 2 bases removed from V and 2 bases from J, the gap between germline ends came to 10 bases. Germline V gives CDR1 ENHRY, CDR2 SYGVKD. General observations from the study: Once DPC sensitization occurred, TCRs above 1 in 1000 frequency showed no change.

Single cDNA molecules in the library carried unique molecular identifiers attached during preparation. Under the authors' procedure: Sample TCR totals centred on a median of around 100,000, ranging about 20,000 to 690,600. TCRdb reanalysed the RACE reads using MiXCR and keeps one entry per CDR3 protein. TCRdb's processing, not the study's, gives the V and J calls here. The sample holds around 130,000 distinct CDR3 sequences, roughly 9% seen once. Note on this clonotype: The antigen is undetermined.

Time point here: healthy volunteer bleed at 2 weeks. Unseparated into fractions, whole blood served as the source from which total RNA was extracted. Sequencing was carried out using whole blood. The chain combines TRBV10-3 with TRBJ2-4; perhaps D is TRBD1 or TRBD2 (5 bases each). The receptor comes from a male donor in good health. Some clones in this sample may be carry-over from other donors' samples. The CDR3 DNA reads TGTGCCATCAGTGAGGGGGGTAGGACCAAAAACATTCAGTACTTC. Its protein is CAISEGGRTKNIQYF.